Following are 9 T cell receptor beta chains from one sample sequenced in a study of identical twins. Using its own MiXCR run on the 5' RACE reads, TCRdb lists one record per CDR3 protein. Among 640,000 or so distinct CDR3 sequences listed, over 5% were seen once. The sample comprised naive T cells sorted from blood. The receptors were gathered from a man aged 18 to 30 in good health.

The CDR3: CATSDFVGGSFYNEQFF. The DNA of the CDR3 is TGTGCCACCAGTGATTTTGTGGGCGGGAGCTTCTACAATGAGCAGTTCTTC. This chain joins TRBV24-1 and TRBJ2-1; 7 nucleotides align to TRBD2. This CDR3 has 17 amino acids. From germline, CDR1 is KGHDR and CDR2 SFDVKD. V was clipped by 1 base and J by 3 bases; unmatched bases: 8.

This rearrangement joins TRBV5-1 to TRBJ2-7, with 7 bases lining up with TRBD1. V lost 3 bases and J lost 3; bases outside the gene matches: 3. This CDR3 is 13 amino acids long. Germline assignment: CDR1 SGHRS and CDR2 YFSETQ. The CDR3 DNA reads as TGCGCCAGCAGCTCGGACAGGAACTACGAGCAGTACGTC. Translated, it gives CASSSDRNYEQYV.

The chain joins TRBV29-1 to TRBJ2-3, with a possible D match to TRBD2 (5 bases). There are 14 residues in the CDR3. Germline-derived CDR1 and CDR2 are SQVTM and ANQGSEA. The ends were cut back, 0 bases at V and 1 base at J, with 8 bases in the middle. CDR3 in DNA: TGCAGCGTTGAAGATCAGAGGGGCACAGATACGCAGTATTTT. Translated: CSVEDQRGTDTQYF.

At least ten counts were recorded for this clonotype. This chain uses TRBV12-3 or TRBV12-4 with TRBJ1-1; 8 nucleotides match TRBD1. The V and J ends lost 6 bases and 3 bases, in that order; junction bases with no gene match: 9. This CDR3 is 15 amino acids long. The DNA for the CDR3 is TGTGCCAGCAGCTCCGGGACAGGATCGGACACTGAAGCTTTCTTT. This encodes CASSSGTGSDTEAFF.

This clonotype was picked up a small number of times. CDR3 protein: CSVDVRANTEAFF. CDR3 sequence (DNA): TGCAGCGTTGATGTCAGAGCGAACACTGAAGCTTTCTTT. This chain uses TRBV29-1 with TRBJ1-1; no clear D gene. CDR3 length: 13 amino acids. The V gene lost 3 bases and the J gene lost 1 base, with 9 bases spanning the gap. CDR1 and CDR2 (germline): SQVTM, ANQGSEA.

This clonotype was recorded at least ten times. The genes are TRBV10-3 and TRBJ2-1; 7 bases are shared with TRBD2. V dropped 3 bases and J dropped 4; count of bases not matched to a gene: 3. The CDR3 is made up of 14 amino acids. The germline gives CDR1 ENHRY, CDR2 SYGVKD. The CDR3 here is CAISDTSAYNEQFF. The CDR3 DNA follows: TGTGCCATCAGTGATACTAGCGCTTACAATGAGCAGTTCTTC.

This clonotype was found many times. CDR3 in amino acids: CASSSPPGQALDEQFF. In nucleotides, the CDR3 is TGTGCCAGCAGCTCCCCCCCGGGACAGGCCCTCGATGAGCAGTTCTTC. V usage is TRBV7-9 and J usage is TRBJ2-1; 8 bases match TRBD1. Losses at the gene ends were 4 bases for V and 8 bases for J; bases not matched to a gene: 13. The CDR3 has 16 amino acids. Germline lookup yields CDR1 SEHNR and CDR2 FQNEAQ (reference sequence).

The rearrangement uses TRBV27 and TRBJ2-5; D not certain. V shed 2 bases and J shed 5 bases, with 9 bases lying between them. Germline values: CDR1 MNHEY, CDR2 SMNVEV (reference sequence). CDR3 length: 13 amino acids. In DNA form, the CDR3 reads TGTGCCAGCAGTTTAAGGGTCGGGGAGACCCAGTACTTC. Translating it yields CASSLRVGETQYF.

This clonotype has a count of ten or more. The J gene is TRBJ2-3, the V gene TRBV20-1; 7 bases line up with TRBD2. The germline CDR1 and CDR2 sequences are DFQATT and SNEGSKA (reference sequence). With V trimmed by 0 bases and J by 6 bases, 12 bases remained unmatched. The CDR3 totals 16 residues. Here the CDR3 DNA reads TGCAGTGCTAGAGAGGTTCGGCTAGCGGAGCGGGATACGCAGTATTTT. Translating it yields CSAREVRLAERDTQYF.